This T cell receptor (beta chain) was identified during a study of T-cell memory formation after mild COVID-19. Overall study context: TCR clusters were largely donor specific.

V lost 4 bases and J lost 5; bases outside the gene matches: 3. The germline CDR1 and CDR2 sequences are SGHVS and FQNEAQ. The CDR3 loop spans 14 amino acids. Constant-segment primers were used for 5'RACE, and the resulting TCR alpha and TCR beta cDNA libraries carried sample barcodes and UMIs. TCRdb analysed the 5' RACE reads with MiXCR anew, one entry per CDR3 protein. The sample has 380,000 or so distinct CDR3 sequences; under 15% are singletons. Regarding the study as a whole: Clones contracting across day 15 to 85 had a balanced CD4/CD8 profile; later expanding clones leaned CD4+. Pre-infection memory showed some responding clones, and this suggested that cross-reactive memory joined.

On this clonotype: Its antigen is undetermined.

The receptor was derived from a man aged 18 to 35 who had mild COVID-19 (a few samples of this study predate the infection). Cell type and time point are not known. The chain has TRBV7-8 and TRBJ1-1; 11 positions agree with TRBD1. Specimen: PBMCs or a T cell subset sorted from them (not recorded which). The CDR3 sequence: CASSSDRGRTEAFF. The CDR3, as DNA: TGTGCCAGCAGCTCGGACAGGGGGCGGACTGAAGCTTTCTTT.